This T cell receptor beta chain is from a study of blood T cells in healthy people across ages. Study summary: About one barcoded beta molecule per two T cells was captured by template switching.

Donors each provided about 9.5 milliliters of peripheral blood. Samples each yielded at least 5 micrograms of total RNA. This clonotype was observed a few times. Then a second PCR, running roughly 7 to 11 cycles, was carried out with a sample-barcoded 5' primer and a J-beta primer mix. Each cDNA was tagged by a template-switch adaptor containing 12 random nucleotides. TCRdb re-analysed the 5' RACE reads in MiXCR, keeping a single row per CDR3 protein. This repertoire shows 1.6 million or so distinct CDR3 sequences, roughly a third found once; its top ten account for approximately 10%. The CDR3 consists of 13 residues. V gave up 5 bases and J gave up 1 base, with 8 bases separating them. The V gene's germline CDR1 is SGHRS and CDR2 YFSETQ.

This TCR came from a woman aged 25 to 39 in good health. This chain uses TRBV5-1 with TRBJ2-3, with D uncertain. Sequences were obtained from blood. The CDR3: CASRFAGTDTQYF. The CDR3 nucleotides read TGCGCCAGCAGATTCGCCGGCACAGATACGCAGTATTTT.